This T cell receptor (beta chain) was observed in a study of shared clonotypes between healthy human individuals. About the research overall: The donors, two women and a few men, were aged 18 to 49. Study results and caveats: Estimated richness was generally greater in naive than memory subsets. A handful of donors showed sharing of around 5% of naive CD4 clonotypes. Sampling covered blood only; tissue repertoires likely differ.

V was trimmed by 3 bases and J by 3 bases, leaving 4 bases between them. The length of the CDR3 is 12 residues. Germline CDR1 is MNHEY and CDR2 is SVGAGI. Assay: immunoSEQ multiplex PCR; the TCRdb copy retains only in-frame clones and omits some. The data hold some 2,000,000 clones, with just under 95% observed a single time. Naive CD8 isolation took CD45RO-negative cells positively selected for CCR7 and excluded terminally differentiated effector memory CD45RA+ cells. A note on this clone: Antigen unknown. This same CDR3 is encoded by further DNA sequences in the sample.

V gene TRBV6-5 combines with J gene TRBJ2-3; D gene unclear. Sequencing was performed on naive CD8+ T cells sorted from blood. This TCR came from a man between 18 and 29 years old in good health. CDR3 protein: CASSYGTDTQYF. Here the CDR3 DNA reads TGTGCCAGCAGTTATGGGACAGATACGCAGTATTTT.